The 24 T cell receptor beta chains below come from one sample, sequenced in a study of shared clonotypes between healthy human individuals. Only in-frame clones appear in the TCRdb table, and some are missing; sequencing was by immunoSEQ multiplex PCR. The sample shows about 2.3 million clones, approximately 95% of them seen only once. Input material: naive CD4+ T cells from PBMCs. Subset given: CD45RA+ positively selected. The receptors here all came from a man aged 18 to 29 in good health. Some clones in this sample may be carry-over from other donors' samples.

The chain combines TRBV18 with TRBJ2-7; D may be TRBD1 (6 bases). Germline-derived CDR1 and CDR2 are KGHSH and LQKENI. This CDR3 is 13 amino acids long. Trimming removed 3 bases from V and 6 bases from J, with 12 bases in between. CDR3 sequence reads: CASSPNRAPEQYF. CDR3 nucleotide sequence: TGTGCCAGCTCACCTAACAGGGCCCCCGAGCAGTACTTC.

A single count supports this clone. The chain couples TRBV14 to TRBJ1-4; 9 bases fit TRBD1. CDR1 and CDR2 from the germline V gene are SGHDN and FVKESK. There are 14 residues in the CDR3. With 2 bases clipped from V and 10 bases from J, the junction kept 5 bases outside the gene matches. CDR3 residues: CASSQWTGEGKLFF. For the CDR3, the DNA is TGTGCCAGCAGCCAATGGACAGGGGAGGGAAAACTGTTTTTT. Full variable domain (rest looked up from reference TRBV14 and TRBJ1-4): EAGVTQFPSHSVIEKGQTVTLRCDPISGHDNLYWYRRVMGKEIKFLLHFVKESKQDESGMPNNRFLAERTGGTYSTLKVQPAELEDSGVYFCASSQWTGEGKLFFGSGTQLSVL.

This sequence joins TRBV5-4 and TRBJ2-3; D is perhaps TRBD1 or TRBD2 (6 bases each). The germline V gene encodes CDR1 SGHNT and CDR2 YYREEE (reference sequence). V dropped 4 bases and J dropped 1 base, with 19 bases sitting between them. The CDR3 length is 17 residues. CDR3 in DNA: TGTGCCAGCAGCCTTCTGCTGGGGGGCGCCGGCACAGATACGCAGTATTTT. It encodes CASSLLLGGAGTDTQYF.

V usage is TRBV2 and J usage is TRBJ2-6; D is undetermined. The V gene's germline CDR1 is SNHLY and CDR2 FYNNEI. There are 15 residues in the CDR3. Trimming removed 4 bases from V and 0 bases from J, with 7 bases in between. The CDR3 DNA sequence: TGTGCCAGCAGTGCCATTAGCTCTGGGGCCAACGTCCTGACTTTC. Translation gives CASSAISSGANVLTF.

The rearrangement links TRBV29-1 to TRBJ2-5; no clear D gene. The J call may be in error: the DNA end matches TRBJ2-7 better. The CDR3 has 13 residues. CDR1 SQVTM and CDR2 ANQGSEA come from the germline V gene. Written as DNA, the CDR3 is TGCAGCGTTGGGCATGGTGGATCTTCCGAGCAGTACTTC. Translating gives CSVGHGGSSEQYF.

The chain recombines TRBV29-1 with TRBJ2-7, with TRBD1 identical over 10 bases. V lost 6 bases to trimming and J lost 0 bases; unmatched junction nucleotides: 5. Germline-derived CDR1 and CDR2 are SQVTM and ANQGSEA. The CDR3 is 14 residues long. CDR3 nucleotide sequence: TGCAGCGTAGACAGGGGGCAGAGCTCCTACGAGCAGTACTTC. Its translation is CSVDRGQSSYEQYF.

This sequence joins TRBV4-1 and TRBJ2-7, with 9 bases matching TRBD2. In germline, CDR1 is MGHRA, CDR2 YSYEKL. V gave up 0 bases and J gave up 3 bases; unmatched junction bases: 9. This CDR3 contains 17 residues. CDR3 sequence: CASSQEMTSGTFYEQYF. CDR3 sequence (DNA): TGCGCCAGCAGCCAAGAAATGACTAGCGGAACCTTCTACGAGCAGTACTTC.

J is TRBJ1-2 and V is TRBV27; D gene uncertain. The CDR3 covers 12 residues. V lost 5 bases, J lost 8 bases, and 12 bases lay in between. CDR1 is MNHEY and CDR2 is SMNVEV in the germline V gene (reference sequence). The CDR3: CASSAQGLGYTF. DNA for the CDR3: TGTGCCAGCAGTGCGCAAGGGCTCGGCTACACCTTC.

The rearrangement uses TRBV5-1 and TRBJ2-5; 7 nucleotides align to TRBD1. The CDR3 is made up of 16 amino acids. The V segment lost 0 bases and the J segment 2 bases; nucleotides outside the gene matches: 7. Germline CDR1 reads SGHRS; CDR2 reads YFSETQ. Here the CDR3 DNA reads TGCGCCAGCAGCTTGGGAGCAGACAGGGCGCAAGAGACCCAGTACTTC. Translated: CASSLGADRAQETQYF.

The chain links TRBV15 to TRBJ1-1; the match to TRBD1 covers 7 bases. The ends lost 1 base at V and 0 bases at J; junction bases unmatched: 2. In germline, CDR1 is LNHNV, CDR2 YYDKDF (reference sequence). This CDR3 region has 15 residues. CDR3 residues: CATSRVQGMNTEAFF. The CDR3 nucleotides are TGTGCCACCAGCAGAGTACAGGGGATGAACACTGAAGCTTTCTTT.

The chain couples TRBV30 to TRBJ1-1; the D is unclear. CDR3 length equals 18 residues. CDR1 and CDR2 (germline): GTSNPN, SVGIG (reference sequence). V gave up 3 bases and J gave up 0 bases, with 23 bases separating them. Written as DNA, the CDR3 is TGTGCCTGGAGACTACAACAAATGACACTACTCATGAACACTGAAGCTTTCTTT. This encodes CAWRLQQMTLLMNTEAFF.

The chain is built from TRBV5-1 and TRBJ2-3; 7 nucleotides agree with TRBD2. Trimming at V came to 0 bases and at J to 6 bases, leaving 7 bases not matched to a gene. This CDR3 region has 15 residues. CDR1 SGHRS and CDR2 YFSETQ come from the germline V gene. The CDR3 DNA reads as TGCGCCAGCAGCTTGGTATTGGGAGGGAAGGATACGCAGTATTTT. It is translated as CASSLVLGGKDTQYF. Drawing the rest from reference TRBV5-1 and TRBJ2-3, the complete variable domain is KAGVTQTPRYLIKTRGQQVTLSCSPISGHRSVSWYQQTPGQGLQFLFEYFSETQRNKGNFPGRFSGRQFSNSRSEMNVSTLELGDSALYLCASSLVLGGKDTQYFGPGTRLTVL.

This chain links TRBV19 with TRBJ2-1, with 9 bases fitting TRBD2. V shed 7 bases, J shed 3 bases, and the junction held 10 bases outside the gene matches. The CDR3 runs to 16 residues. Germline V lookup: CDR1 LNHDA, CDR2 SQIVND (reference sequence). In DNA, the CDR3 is TGTGCCAGTACCCTCCGGCCTAGCGGGAACTACAATGAGCAGTTCTTC. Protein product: CASTLRPSGNYNEQFF.

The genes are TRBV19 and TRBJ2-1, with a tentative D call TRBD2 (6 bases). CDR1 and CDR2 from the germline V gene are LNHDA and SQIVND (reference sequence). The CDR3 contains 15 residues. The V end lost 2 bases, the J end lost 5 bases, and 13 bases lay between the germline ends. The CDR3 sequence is CASSIYSTGDNEQFF. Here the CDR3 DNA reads TGTGCCAGTAGTATATATAGCACGGGGGACAATGAGCAGTTCTTC.

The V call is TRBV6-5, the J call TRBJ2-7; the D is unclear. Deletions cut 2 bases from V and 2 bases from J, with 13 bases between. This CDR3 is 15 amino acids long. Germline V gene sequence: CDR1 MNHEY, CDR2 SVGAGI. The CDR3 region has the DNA TGTGCCAGCAGTTACGGGCCCCGAAGGCCCTACGAGCAGTACTTC. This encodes CASSYGPRRPYEQYF.

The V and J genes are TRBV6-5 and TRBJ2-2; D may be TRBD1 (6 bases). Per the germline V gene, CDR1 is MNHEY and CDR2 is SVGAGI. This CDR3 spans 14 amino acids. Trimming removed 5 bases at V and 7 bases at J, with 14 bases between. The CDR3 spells CASSGQLSGGELFF. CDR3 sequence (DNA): TGTGCCAGCAGTGGACAGCTTTCTGGCGGGGAGCTGTTTTTT.

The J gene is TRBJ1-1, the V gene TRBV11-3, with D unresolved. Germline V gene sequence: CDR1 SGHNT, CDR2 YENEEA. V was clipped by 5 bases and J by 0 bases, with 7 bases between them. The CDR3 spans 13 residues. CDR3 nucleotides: TGTGCCAGCAGCACGACTGTGAACACTGAAGCTTTCTTT. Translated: CASSTTVNTEAFF. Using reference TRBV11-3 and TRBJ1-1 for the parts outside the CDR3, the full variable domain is EAGVVQSPRYKIIEKKQPVAFWCNPISGHNTLYWYLQNLGQGPELLIRYENEEAVDDSQLPKDRFSAERLKGVDSTLKIQPAELGDSAVYLCASSTTVNTEAFFGQGTRLTVV.

The CDR3: CASSPRLGQLLNIQYF. In DNA form, the CDR3 reads TGTGCCAGCAGCCCCAGACTAGGGCAGTTGTTAAACATTCAGTACTTC. This chain uses TRBV7-9 with TRBJ2-4, with a weak D call TRBD2 (6 bases). From germline, CDR1 is SEHNR and CDR2 FQNEAQ (reference sequence). V was trimmed by 5 bases and J by 6 bases, leaving 20 bases between them. This CDR3 is 16 amino acids long.

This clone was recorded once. CDR3: CASSLVGLSTEAFF. The CDR3 DNA sequence: TGCGCCAGCAGCTTGGTAGGATTAAGCACTGAAGCTTTCTTT. The rearrangement links TRBV5-1 to TRBJ1-1, with D hard to call. Germline loops: CDR1 SGHRS, CDR2 YFSETQ. V shed 0 bases and J shed 4 bases, with 10 bases lying between them. This CDR3 has 14 amino acids.

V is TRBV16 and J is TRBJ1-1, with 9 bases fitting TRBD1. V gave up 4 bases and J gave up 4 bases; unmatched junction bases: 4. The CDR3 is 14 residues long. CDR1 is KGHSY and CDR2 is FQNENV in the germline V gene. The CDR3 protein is CASSPRDRVTEAFF. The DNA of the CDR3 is TGTGCCAGCAGCCCTCGGGACAGGGTCACTGAAGCTTTCTTT.

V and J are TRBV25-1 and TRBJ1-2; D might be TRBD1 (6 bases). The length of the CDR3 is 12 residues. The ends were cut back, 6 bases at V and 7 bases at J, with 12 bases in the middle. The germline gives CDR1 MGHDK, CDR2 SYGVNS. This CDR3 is CASRSGASGYTF. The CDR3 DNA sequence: TGTGCCAGCAGGTCGGGGGCAAGTGGCTACACCTTC.

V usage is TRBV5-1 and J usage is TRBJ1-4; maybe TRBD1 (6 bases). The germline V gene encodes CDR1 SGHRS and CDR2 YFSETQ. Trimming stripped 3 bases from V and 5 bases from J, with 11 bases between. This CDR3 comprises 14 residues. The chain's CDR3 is CASSWGALNEKLFF. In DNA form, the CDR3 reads TGCGCCAGCAGCTGGGGGGCTCTAAATGAAAAACTGTTTTTT.

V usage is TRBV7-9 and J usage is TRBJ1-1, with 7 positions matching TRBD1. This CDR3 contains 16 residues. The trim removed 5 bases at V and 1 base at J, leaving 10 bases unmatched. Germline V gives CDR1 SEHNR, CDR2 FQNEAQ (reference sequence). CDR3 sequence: CASSPTTGKKNTEAFF. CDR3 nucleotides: TGTGCCAGCAGCCCGACGACAGGGAAGAAGAACACTGAAGCTTTCTTT.

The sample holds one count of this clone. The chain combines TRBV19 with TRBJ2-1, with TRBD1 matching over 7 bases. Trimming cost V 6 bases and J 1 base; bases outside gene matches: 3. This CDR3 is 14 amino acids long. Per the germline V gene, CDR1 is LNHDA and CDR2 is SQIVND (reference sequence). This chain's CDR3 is CASSGTASYNEQFF. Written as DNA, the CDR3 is TGTGCCAGTAGCGGGACAGCTTCCTACAATGAGCAGTTCTTC.